These 24 T cell receptor beta chains were sequenced from one sample in a study of graft-versus-host responses after intestinal transplantation. Profiling relied on immunoSEQ multiplex PCR, and the TCRdb table lists in-frame clones only, not all of them. This table has 5,500 to 8,500 clones, roughly 33% appearing once. The sequencing here drew on alloreactive CD4+ T cells from a mixed lymphocyte reaction culture, taken before transplantation. As for subset: CFSE-low proliferating T cells sorted from roughly six-day pre-transplant mixed lymphocyte reaction (GvH or HvG direction). The receptors derive from a human patient who was an organ donor for intestinal transplantation.

With regard to this clone: The junction departs from the called germline gene at one end, perhaps through a read error. J is TRBJ2-1 and V is TRBV2, with 7 bases fitting TRBD2. The CDR3 has 16 residues. CDR1 SNHLY and CDR2 FYNNEI come from the germline V gene. The CDR3 sequence is CASSKALAKSAGAQFF. The CDR3 DNA follows: TGTGCCAGCAGTAAAGCGCTCGCCAAATCCGCGGGAGCGCAGTTCTTC.

This clone was counted between two and nine times. The V gene is TRBV4-1, the J gene TRBJ2-7; D unclear. Trimming shortened V by 3 bases and J by 2 bases, and 11 bases separated the two germline ends. Germline CDR1 reads MGHRA; CDR2 reads YSYEKL. This CDR3 contains 14 residues. The CDR3 sequence: CASSHNYQAYEQYF. In DNA form, the CDR3 reads TGCGCCAGCAGCCACAACTATCAAGCCTACGAGCAGTACTTC.

The genes are TRBV5-6 and TRBJ2-1, with D perhaps matching TRBD1 (7 bases). V lost 9 bases and J lost 7, with 29 bases in between. CDR3 length: 17 amino acids. The germline V gene has CDR1 SGHDT and CDR2 YYEEEE. CDR3: CATLTRSTGRRSNEQFF. The CDR3 DNA sequence: TGTGCCACCCTAACCCGATCGACAGGGAGGAGGTCGAATGAGCAGTTCTTC.

The CDR3 reads CASSGQGNTEAFF. In DNA form, the CDR3 reads TGTGCCAGCAGTGGACAGGGGAACACTGAAGCTTTCTTT. V is TRBV2 and J is TRBJ1-1, with 7 bases matching TRBD1. The CDR3 is 13 residues long. Germline V gene data show CDR1 as SNHLY and CDR2 as FYNNEI. Losses at the gene ends were 4 bases for V and 1 base for J; bases not matched to a gene: 0.

This clone was recorded a few times. The CDR3 loop is CAWNRGVSTDTQYF. For the CDR3, the DNA is TGTGCCTGGAACCGGGGGGTGAGCACAGATACGCAGTATTTT. V usage is TRBV30 and J usage is TRBJ2-3; TRBD2 matches at 7 bases. J lost 0 bases, V lost 4 bases, and 4 bases had no gene match. The germline CDR1 and CDR2 sequences are GTSNPN and SVGIG (reference sequence). The CDR3 totals 14 residues.

This clone has only a few counts. This chain uses TRBV18 with TRBJ2-1; a possible D gene is TRBD1 (5 bases). Trimming pared 1 base from V and 2 bases from J, leaving 12 bases between. The CDR3 spans 16 residues. The germline V gene encodes CDR1 KGHSH and CDR2 LQKENI. DNA of the CDR3: TGTGCCAGCTCACCACGGTGGGCAGGGCCCTACAATGAGCAGTTCTTC. Translation gives CASSPRWAGPYNEQFF.

The rearrangement uses TRBV28 and TRBJ2-7; TRBD2 aligns across 7 bases. The CDR3 runs to 16 residues. V shed 4 bases and J 1 base; nucleotides not matched to a gene: 10. Germline assignment: CDR1 MDHEN and CDR2 SYDVKM. CDR3 in amino acids: CASSSPGAAGSYEQYF. The CDR3 DNA sequence: TGTGCCAGCAGTTCCCCGGGTGCAGCGGGATCCTACGAGCAGTACTTC.

The genes are TRBV4-3 and TRBJ2-3; D remains unclear. Trimming removed 1 base at V and 5 bases at J, with 13 bases between. Germline lookup yields CDR1 LGHNA and CDR2 YSLEER. The CDR3 loop spans 15 amino acids. CDR3 residues: CASSQGASRQDTQYF. The DNA of the CDR3 is TGCGCCAGCAGCCAAGGGGCCTCCAGGCAAGATACGCAGTATTTT.

This rearrangement joins TRBV10-3 to TRBJ2-1; 10 bases are a match to TRBD2. J gave up 0 bases and V 7 bases, and 0 bases lay outside the gene matches. CDR1 ENHRY and CDR2 SYGVKD come from the germline V gene. This CDR3 comprises 14 residues. CDR3 in amino acids: CAITSGSSYNEQFF. The CDR3 DNA is TGTGCCATCACTAGCGGGAGCTCCTACAATGAGCAGTTCTTC.

This clone is medium-sized within its sample. The chain is built from TRBV2 and TRBJ1-5; 11 bases fit TRBD1. CDR1 is SNHLY and CDR2 is FYNNEI in the germline V gene. The ends lost 4 bases at V and 9 bases at J; junction bases unmatched: 5. CDR3 length equals 14 residues. The CDR3 region is CASSADRGLLPQHF. In DNA form, the CDR3 reads TGTGCCAGCAGTGCGGACAGGGGGCTACTGCCCCAGCATTTT.

By frequency in the sample, this clone is medium-sized. The chain recombines TRBV2 with TRBJ1-1, with D maybe TRBD1 (5 bases). From germline, CDR1 is SNHLY and CDR2 FYNNEI. The CDR3 totals 13 residues. V dropped 8 bases and J dropped 4 bases, with 14 bases sitting between them. The CDR3 coding sequence is TGTGCCAGCCAGCGCGGGGGGTCCACTGAAGCTTTCTTT. Translating gives CASQRGGSTEAFF.

This chain joins TRBV2 and TRBJ2-5; 14 bases fit TRBD2. Trimming at V came to 7 bases and at J to 1 base, leaving 2 bases not matched to a gene. CDR3 length: 15 amino acids. Germline loops: CDR1 SNHLY, CDR2 FYNNEI. CDR3 residues: CASTGTSGGQETQYF. DNA for the CDR3: TGTGCCAGCACCGGGACTAGCGGGGGCCAAGAGACCCAGTACTTC.

This clone ranks as medium-sized (0.01 to 0.1%). The chain recombines TRBV19 with TRBJ1-6; D perhaps matches TRBD1 (6 bases). The CDR3 is 14 amino acids. The germline V gene encodes CDR1 LNHDA and CDR2 SQIVND (reference sequence). V was pared by 7 bases and J by 5 bases, with 12 bases between. CDR3 bases: TGTGCCAGTACCCCGACAGGAAATAATTCACCCCTCCACTTT. Translation: CASTPTGNNSPLHF. Variable domain in full (rest from reference TRBV19 and TRBJ1-6): DGGITQSPKYLFRKEGQNVTLSCEQNLNHDAMYWYRQDPGQGLRLIYYSQIVNDFQKGDIAEGYSVSREKKESFPLTVTSAQKNPTAFYLCASTPTGNNSPLHFGNGTRLTVT.

This clone is judged medium-sized. The chain has TRBV20-1 and TRBJ2-5; D uncertain. V lost 6 bases, J lost 10 bases, and 15 bases lay in between. This CDR3 has 11 amino acids. Germline lookup yields CDR1 DFQATT and CDR2 SNEGSKA (reference sequence). DNA for the CDR3: TGCAGTGCCGACCTTTCGAGGAACCAGTACTTC. This codes for CSADLSRNQYF.

The J gene is TRBJ2-1, the V gene TRBV5-6, with 8 positions matching TRBD2. There are 15 residues in the CDR3. Unmatched junction bases numbered 8, after V lost 2 bases and J lost 7 bases. Germline assignment: CDR1 SGHDT and CDR2 YYEEEE. CDR3 DNA: TGTGCCAGCAGCTTTCGGGGGGGCCTTGGGAATGAGCAGTTCTTC. This codes for CASSFRGGLGNEQFF. The full variable domain, in which reference TRBV5-6 and TRBJ2-1 provide the parts outside the CDR3, is DAGVTQSPTHLIKTRGQQVTLRCSPKSGHDTVSWYQQALGQGPQFIFQYYEEEERQRGNFPDRFSGHQFPNYSSELNVNALLLGDSALYLCASSFRGGLGNEQFFGPGTRLTVL.

V and J are TRBV7-9 and TRBJ2-5; a possible D gene is TRBD2 (6 bases). The CDR3 loop spans 15 amino acids. Trimming shortened V by 5 bases and J by 1 base, and 14 bases separated the two germline ends. The germline V gene has CDR1 SEHNR and CDR2 FQNEAQ (reference sequence). This CDR3 is CASSPPRLVQETQYF. The CDR3 nucleotides read TGTGCCAGCAGCCCACCCCGACTAGTCCAAGAGACCCAGTACTTC. The variable domain in full, with the rest retrieved from reference TRBV7-9 and TRBJ2-5, is DTGVSQNPRHKITKRGQNVTFRCDPISEHNRLYWYRQTLGQGPEFLTYFQNEAQLEKSRLLSDRFSAERPKGSFSTLEIQRTEQGDSAMYLCASSPPRLVQETQYFGPGTRLLVL.

The sample holds a few counts of this clone. The chain joins TRBV6-5 to TRBJ2-1; 10 positions match TRBD2. The germline V gene encodes CDR1 MNHEY and CDR2 SVGAGI. The length of the CDR3 is 14 residues. V lost 6 bases to trimming and J lost 4 bases; unmatched junction nucleotides: 3. CDR3 amino acids: CASSPTSGYNEQFF. The CDR3 DNA sequence: TGTGCCAGCAGCCCGACTAGCGGGTACAATGAGCAGTTCTTC.

Only a few counts were recorded for this clone. The rearrangement links TRBV14 to TRBJ2-5, with TRBD2 identical over 8 bases. Germline V lookup: CDR1 SGHDN, CDR2 FVKESK. With 4 bases clipped from V and 4 bases from J, the junction kept 5 bases outside the gene matches. The CDR3 runs to 14 residues. In DNA form, the CDR3 reads TGTGCCAGCAGCCCGGGGGGGCCCATAGAGACCCAGTACTTC. This translates into CASSPGGPIETQYF.

The rearrangement links TRBV7-3 to TRBJ2-5; TRBD2 matches at 7 bases. CDR1 and CDR2 (germline): SGHTA, FQGTGA. The CDR3 covers 13 residues. Trimming took 8 bases from V and 5 from J; bases not matched to a gene: 8. As DNA, the CDR3 is TGTGCCAGCTCCGCGGGAGTGGGGGAGACCCAGTACTTC. Translation: CASSAGVGETQYF. Full variable domain (missing parts from reference TRBV7-3 and TRBJ2-5): GAGVSQTPSNKVTEKGKYVELRCDPISGHTALYWYRQSLGQGPEFLIYFQGTGAADDSGLPNDRFFAVRPEGSVSTLKIQRTERGDSAVYLCASSAGVGETQYFGPGTRLLVL.

J is TRBJ1-2 and V is TRBV29-1; perhaps TRBD1 as D (5 bases). The CDR3 extends over 13 amino acids. CDR1 is SQVTM and CDR2 is ANQGSEA in the germline V gene. The V and J ends lost 5 bases and 7 bases respectively, with 17 bases between them. For the CDR3, the DNA is TGCAGCGTTAAGAGGCGAAGGGGAGGTGGCTACACCTTC. The encoded protein is CSVKRRRGGGYTF. The full variable domain, rest sourced from reference TRBV29-1 and TRBJ1-2, is SAVISQKPSRDICQRGTSLTIQCQVDSQVTMMFWYRQQPGQSLTLIATANQGSEATYESGFVIDKFPISRPNLTFSTLTVSNMSPEDSSIYLCSVKRRRGGGYTFGSGTRLTVV.

V and J are TRBV28 and TRBJ2-7; D is unclear. V gave up 6 bases and J gave up 9 bases, with 15 bases separating them. This CDR3 contains 12 residues. Germline V gene data show CDR1 as MDHEN and CDR2 as SYDVKM. DNA of the CDR3: TGTGCCAGCAGGGCCCGTAGTGGCGGGCAGTACTTC. This gives the protein CASRARSGGQYF.

This chain connects TRBV9 to TRBJ2-7; possible D gene TRBD2, 5 bases. Germline CDR1 SGDLS, CDR2 YYNGEE. Trimming cost V 0 bases and J 3 bases, with 10 bases left between them. This CDR3 comprises 14 residues. The chain's CDR3 is CASSVGGSNYEQYF. In DNA form, the CDR3 reads TGTGCCAGCAGCGTAGGAGGGTCGAACTACGAGCAGTACTTC.

This clone has more than one count but fewer than ten. The J gene is TRBJ1-6, the V gene TRBV6-5; D perhaps matches TRBD1 (5 bases). Germline CDR1 MNHEY, CDR2 SVGAGI. The CDR3 has 13 amino acids. With 5 bases removed from V and 8 bases from J, the gap between germline ends came to 10 bases. The CDR3 sequence: CASSPQVDSPLHF. DNA of the CDR3: TGTGCCAGCAGTCCACAGGTGGATTCACCCCTCCACTTT.

A few counts support this clone. This chain joins TRBV5-4 and TRBJ2-7; TRBD2 might be the D (5 bases). V was clipped by 4 bases and J by 5 bases, with 13 bases between them. Germline assignment: CDR1 SGHNT and CDR2 YYREEE (reference sequence). The CDR3 spans 13 residues. As DNA, the CDR3 is TGTGCCAGCAGCGAAGGGAGATGGCACGAGCAGTACTTC. Protein: CASSEGRWHEQYF.